The clone carrying this T cell receptor (beta chain) has just a few counts. Profiling relied on immunoSEQ multiplex PCR, and the TCRdb table lists in-frame clones only, not all of them. Of roughly 240,000 clones listed, more than 75% are singletons. V was cut by 3 bases and J by 5 bases, with 14 bases left in between. This CDR3 comprises 14 residues. The germline V gene encodes CDR1 SGHRS and CDR2 YFSETQ. The record originates from a study of blood T cell repertoires in COVID-19. Study information: Sample material is recorded as cDNA or gDNA derived from T cells, B-cell-depleted T cells, or PBMCs.

Sequenced input: peripheral blood. J is TRBJ1-1 and V is TRBV5-1, with a tentative D call TRBD1 (5 bases). The source is a woman of 80 years or more with COVID-19, enrolled during active disease. The chain's CDR3 is CASSYTGGNTEAFF. DNA for the CDR3: TGCGCCAGCAGCTATACCGGGGGGAATACTGAAGCTTTCTTT.